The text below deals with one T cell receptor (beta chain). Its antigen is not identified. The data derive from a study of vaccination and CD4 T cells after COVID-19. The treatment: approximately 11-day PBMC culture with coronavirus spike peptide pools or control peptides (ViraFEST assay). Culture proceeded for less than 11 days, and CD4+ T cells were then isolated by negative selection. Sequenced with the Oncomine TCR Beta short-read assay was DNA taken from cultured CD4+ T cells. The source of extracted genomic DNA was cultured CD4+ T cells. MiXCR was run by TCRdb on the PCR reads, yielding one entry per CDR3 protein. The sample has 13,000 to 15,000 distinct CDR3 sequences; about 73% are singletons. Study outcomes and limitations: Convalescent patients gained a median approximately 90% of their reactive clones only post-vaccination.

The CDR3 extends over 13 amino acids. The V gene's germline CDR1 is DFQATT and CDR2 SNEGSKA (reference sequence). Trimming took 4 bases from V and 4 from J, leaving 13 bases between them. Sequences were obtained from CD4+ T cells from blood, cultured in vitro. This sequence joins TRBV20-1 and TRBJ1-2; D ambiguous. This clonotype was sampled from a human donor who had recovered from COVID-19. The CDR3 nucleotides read TGCAGTGCTACTTCGGACGGGAGCTATGGCTACACCTTC. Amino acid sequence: CSATSDGSYGYTF.